A selection of T cell receptor beta chains follows, all from one sample in a study of CD8+ T cells in alopecia areata. TCRdb keeps only in-frame clones here, not all; method: immunoSEQ multiplex PCR. Of about 210,000 clones listed, 50% to 75% are singletons. This specimen was CD4+ T cells sorted from blood, taken at week 4, from a patient treated with tofacitinib. The receptors were gathered from a human donor with alopecia areata. Each CDR3 is given with its conserved first and last residue. Each record gives: V gene, clone size, D gene, J gene, CDR3 protein, CDR3 DNA. A D gene is named only where the DNA matches it firmly. Size values are once, few and many counts, or a class for expanded clones, and some rows have none.

TRBV30,-,-,TRBJ1-1,CAWRLGLVDTEAFF,TGTGCCTGGAGGTTAGGACTTGTGGACACTGAAGCTTTCTTT
TRBV7-3,-,-,TRBJ1-1,CASSPGGGGTEAFF,TGTGCCAGCAGCCCCGGGGGCGGGGGCACTGAAGCTTTCTTT
TRBV18,-,-,TRBJ1-2,CASSPSTGGYGYTF,TGTGCCAGCTCACCATCGACGGGGGGCTATGGCTACACCTTC
TRBV15,-,-,TRBJ2-5,CATSRAGETQYF,TGTGCCACCAGCAGAGCAGGAGAGACCCAGTACTTC
TRBV29-1,few,-,TRBJ1-2,CSVGGQWGYTF,TGCAGCGTTGGGGGACAATGGGGCTACACCTTC
TRBV6-5,-,-,TRBJ1-2,CASRVLGGFYGYTF,TGTGCCAGCAGAGTTCTGGGGGGCTTCTATGGCTACACCTTC
TRBV6-5,-,-,TRBJ2-7,CASSPRASYEQYF,TGTGCCAGCAGTCCCCGGGCCAGCTACGAGCAGTACTTC
TRBV4-2,few,TRBD2,TRBJ2-1,CASSPSGGVYNEQFF,TGTGCCAGCAGCCCGAGCGGGGGGGTATACAATGAGCAGTTCTTC
TRBV7-9,-,-,TRBJ1-1,CASSTGSEAFF,TGTGCCAGCAGCACGGGATCTGAAGCTTTCTTT
TRBV7-2,-,TRBD1,TRBJ2-1,CASSPRQGGYNEQFF,TGTGCCAGCAGCCCTAGACAGGGGGGCTACAATGAGCAGTTCTTC
TRBV25-1,-,TRBD1,TRBJ1-4,CASSWTGVEKLFF,TGTGCCAGCAGTTGGACAGGAGTTGAAAAACTGTTTTTT
TRBV29-1,-,-,TRBJ2-5,CSVGRSEETQYF,TGCAGCGTTGGGAGGTCGGAAGAGACCCAGTACTTC
TRBV7-9,-,-,TRBJ2-1,CASSLGMGLAHRNEQFF,TGTGCCAGCAGCCTCGGAATGGGGCTAGCGCACCGCAATGAGCAGTTCTTC
TRBV7-8,-,-,TRBJ1-1,CASRKSWGPMNTEAFF,TGTGCCAGCAGGAAAAGCTGGGGACCAATGAACACTGAAGCTTTCTTT
TRBV2,-,-,TRBJ2-5,CASSRDREETQYF,TGTGCCAGCAGTAGAGACAGAGAAGAGACCCAGTACTTC
TRBV5-6,-,TRBD1,TRBJ2-1,CASSLRLGQGGEQFF,TGTGCCAGCAGCTTGAGGTTGGGACAGGGAGGGGAGCAGTTCTTC
TRBV5-1,-,TRBD2,TRBJ2-7,CASSLQGGGAYEQYF,TGCGCCAGCAGCTTGCAAGGCGGGGGGGCCTACGAGCAGTACTTC
TRBV5-4,-,-,TRBJ2-3,CASSSSYTDTQYF,TGTGCCAGCAGCTCTTCCTACACAGATACGCAGTATTTT
TRBV6-5,-,-,TRBJ1-6,CASRSTGNSPLHF,TGTGCCAGCAGGTCAACAGGAAATTCACCCCTCCACTTT
TRBV6-5,-,-,TRBJ2-6,CASSYFEGSGANVLTF,TGTGCCAGCAGTTACTTCGAGGGGTCCGGGGCCAACGTCCTGACTTTC